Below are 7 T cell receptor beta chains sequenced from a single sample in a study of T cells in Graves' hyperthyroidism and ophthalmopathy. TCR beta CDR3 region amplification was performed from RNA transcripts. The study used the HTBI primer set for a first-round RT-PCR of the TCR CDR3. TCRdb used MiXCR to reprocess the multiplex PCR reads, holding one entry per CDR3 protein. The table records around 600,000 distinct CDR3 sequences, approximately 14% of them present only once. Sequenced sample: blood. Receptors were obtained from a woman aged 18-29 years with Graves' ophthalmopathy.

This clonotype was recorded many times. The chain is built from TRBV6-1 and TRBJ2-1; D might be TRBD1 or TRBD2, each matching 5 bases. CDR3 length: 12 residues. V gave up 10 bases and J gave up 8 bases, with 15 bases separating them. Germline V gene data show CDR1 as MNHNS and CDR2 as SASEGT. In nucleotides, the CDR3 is TGTGCCATACGGGACGGGAACGATGAGCAGTTCTTC. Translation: CAIRDGNDEQFF.

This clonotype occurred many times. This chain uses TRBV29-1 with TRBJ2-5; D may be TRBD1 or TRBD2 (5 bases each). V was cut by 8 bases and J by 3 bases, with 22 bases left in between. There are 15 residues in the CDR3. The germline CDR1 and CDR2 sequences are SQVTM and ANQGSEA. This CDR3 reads CSNRPGSADKETQYF. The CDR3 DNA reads TGCAGCAACCGCCCGGGGAGCGCGGACAAAGAGACCCAGTACTTC.

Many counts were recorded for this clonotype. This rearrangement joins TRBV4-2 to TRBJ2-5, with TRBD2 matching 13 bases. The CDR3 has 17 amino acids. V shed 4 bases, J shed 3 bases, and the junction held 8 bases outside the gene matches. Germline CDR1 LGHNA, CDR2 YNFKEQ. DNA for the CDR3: TGTGCCAGCAGCCTATACGGACTAGCGGGAGAAGAAGAGACCCAGTACTTC. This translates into CASSLYGLAGEEETQYF.

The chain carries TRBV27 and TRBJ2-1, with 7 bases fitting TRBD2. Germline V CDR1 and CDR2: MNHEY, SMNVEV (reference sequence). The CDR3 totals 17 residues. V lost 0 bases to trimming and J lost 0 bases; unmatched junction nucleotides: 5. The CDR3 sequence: CASSLSTSVSSYNEQFF. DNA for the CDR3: TGTGCCAGCAGTTTATCAACTAGCGTAAGCTCCTACAATGAGCAGTTCTTC.

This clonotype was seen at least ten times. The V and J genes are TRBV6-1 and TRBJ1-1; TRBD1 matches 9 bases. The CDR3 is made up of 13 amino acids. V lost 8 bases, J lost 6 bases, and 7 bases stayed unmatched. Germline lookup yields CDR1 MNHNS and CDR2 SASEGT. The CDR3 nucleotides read TGTGCCAGCCGGGACAGGGCGTTTTCTGAAGCTTTCTTT. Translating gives CASRDRAFSEAFF.

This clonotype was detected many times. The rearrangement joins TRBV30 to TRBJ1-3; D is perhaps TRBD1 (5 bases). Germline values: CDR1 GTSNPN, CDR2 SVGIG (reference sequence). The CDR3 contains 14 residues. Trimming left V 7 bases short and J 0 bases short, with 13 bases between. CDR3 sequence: CAFVRGSSGNTIYF. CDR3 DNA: TGTGCCTTCGTTAGGGGCTCCTCTGGAAACACCATATATTTT.

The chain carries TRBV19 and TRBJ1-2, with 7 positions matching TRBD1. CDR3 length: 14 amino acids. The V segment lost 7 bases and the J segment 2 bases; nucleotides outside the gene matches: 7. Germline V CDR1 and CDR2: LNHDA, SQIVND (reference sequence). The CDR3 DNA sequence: TGTGCCAGTACCCTGGGACAGACGAACTATGGCTACACCTTC. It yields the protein CASTLGQTNYGYTF.